A selection of T cell receptor beta chains follows, all from one sample in a study of PD-1 blockade in classical Hodgkin lymphoma. Sequenced by immunoSEQ multiplex PCR; TCRdb stores in-frame clones only, minus some. The sample contains 45,000 or so clones, about 88% of which appear only once. Sequencing was performed on peripheral blood mononuclear cells (PBMCs), taken at baseline. These receptors all come from a human donor with classical Hodgkin lymphoma. Each CDR3 is given with its conserved first and last residue. Each record gives: CDR3 protein, CDR3 DNA, V gene, D gene, clone size, J gene. D genes are given only for firm matches. Clone size is stated in some rows and not others, as once, few, many or a class when expanded.

cdr3_aa: CASSEEAPWAPTFEQFF
cdr3_nt: TGTGCCAGCAGTGAAGAGGCTCCCTGGGCCCCCACATTTGAGCAGTTCTTC
v_call: TRBV2
d_call: -
clone_size: once
j_call: TRBJ2-1

cdr3_aa: CASSPRLAGGPGEQYF
cdr3_nt: TGTGCCAGTAGTCCGCGACTAGCGGGAGGGCCTGGGGAGCAGTACTTC
v_call: TRBV19
d_call: TRBD2
clone_size: -
j_call: TRBJ2-7

cdr3_aa: CASSPQGLVTEAFF
cdr3_nt: TGTGCCAGCTCACCACAGGGGTTGGTCACTGAAGCTTTCTTT
v_call: TRBV18
d_call: -
clone_size: -
j_call: TRBJ1-1

cdr3_aa: CASSLEGQTHNEQFF
cdr3_nt: TGTGCCAGCAGCTTAGAGGGACAGACCCACAATGAGCAGTTCTTC
v_call: TRBV11-3
d_call: TRBD1
clone_size: -
j_call: TRBJ2-1

cdr3_aa: CASRERGPTISGANVLTF
cdr3_nt: TGCGCCAGCAGGGAACGAGGGCCCACTATCTCTGGGGCCAACGTCCTGACTTTC
v_call: TRBV10-1
d_call: -
clone_size: -
j_call: TRBJ2-6

cdr3_aa: CASSMDSSYNSPLHF
cdr3_nt: TGTGCCAGCAGCATGGACAGCTCCTATAATTCACCCCTCCACTTT
v_call: TRBV11-3
d_call: -
clone_size: -
j_call: TRBJ1-6

cdr3_aa: CATGGRDHGYTF
cdr3_nt: TGTGCCACCGGTGGCAGGGACCATGGCTACACCTTC
v_call: TRBV2
d_call: -
clone_size: -
j_call: TRBJ1-2

cdr3_aa: CASSAQGRLHF
cdr3_nt: TGTGCCAGCAGCGCTCAAGGAAGGCTCCACTTT
v_call: TRBV7-2
d_call: -
clone_size: -
j_call: TRBJ1-6

cdr3_aa: CASSFSLAGAGEQFF
cdr3_nt: TGTGCCAGCAGTTTTTCCCTAGCGGGAGCTGGGGAGCAGTTCTTC
v_call: TRBV28
d_call: TRBD2
clone_size: -
j_call: TRBJ2-1

cdr3_aa: CASSSQGTSPLHF
cdr3_nt: TGTGCCAGCAGCTCGCAGGGAACCTCACCCCTCCACTTT
v_call: TRBV6-5
d_call: -
clone_size: -
j_call: TRBJ1-6

cdr3_aa: CSATRNTQYF
cdr3_nt: TGCAGCGCGACAAGGAATACGCAGTATTTT
v_call: TRBV20-1
d_call: -
clone_size: -
j_call: TRBJ2-3

cdr3_aa: CASRNRGRSPLHF
cdr3_nt: TGTGCCAGCAGAAACAGGGGAAGGTCACCCCTCCACTTT
v_call: TRBV6-1
d_call: TRBD1
clone_size: -
j_call: TRBJ1-6

cdr3_aa: CASSISEANVLTF
cdr3_nt: TGTGCCAGCAGCATCTCGGAAGCCAACGTCCTGACTTTC
v_call: TRBV5-8
d_call: -
clone_size: -
j_call: TRBJ2-6

cdr3_aa: CASSLFPVRGKETQYF
cdr3_nt: TGTGCCAGCAGTTTATTTCCGGTGAGGGGGAAAGAGACCCAGTACTTC
v_call: TRBV28
d_call: -
clone_size: -
j_call: TRBJ2-5

cdr3_aa: CASSPLAGVSEQFF
cdr3_nt: TGTGCCAGCAGTCCACTAGCGGGAGTTTCTGAGCAGTTCTTC
v_call: TRBV27
d_call: TRBD2
clone_size: -
j_call: TRBJ2-1

cdr3_aa: CASSPTGGTNYEQYF
cdr3_nt: TGTGCCAGCAGCCCCACGGGGGGGACCAACTACGAGCAGTACTTC
v_call: TRBV4-2
d_call: TRBD2
clone_size: -
j_call: TRBJ2-7

cdr3_aa: CLVGRPQETQYF
cdr3_nt: TGTCTTGTGGGGCGTCCACAAGAGACCCAGTACTTC
v_call: TRBV7-2
d_call: -
clone_size: -
j_call: TRBJ2-5

cdr3_aa: CASSLGTSNTGELFF
cdr3_nt: TGTGCCAGCAGCTTAGGGACTAGTAACACCGGGGAGCTGTTTTTT
v_call: TRBV7-3
d_call: TRBD2
clone_size: -
j_call: TRBJ2-2

cdr3_aa: CASSLAGGATYEQYF
cdr3_nt: TGCGCCAGCAGCTTGGCTGGCGGAGCAACCTACGAGCAGTACTTC
v_call: TRBV5-1
d_call: -
clone_size: -
j_call: TRBJ2-7

cdr3_aa: CASGAGGSYNEQFF
cdr3_nt: TGTGCCAGCGGTGCGGGGGGCTCCTACAATGAGCAGTTCTTC
v_call: TRBV6-5
d_call: TRBD2
clone_size: -
j_call: TRBJ2-1

cdr3_aa: CATSDPTHRSSYNEQFF
cdr3_nt: TGTGCCACCAGCGACCCTACACACAGGAGCTCCTACAATGAGCAGTTCTTC
v_call: TRBV15
d_call: -
clone_size: once
j_call: TRBJ2-1

cdr3_aa: CSRRDSTDTQYF
cdr3_nt: TGCAGCCGCAGGGATAGCACAGATACGCAGTATTTT
v_call: TRBV29-1
d_call: -
clone_size: -
j_call: TRBJ2-3

cdr3_aa: CASSVRDTGELFF
cdr3_nt: TGTGCCAGCAGTGTCAGGGACACCGGGGAGCTGTTTTTT
v_call: TRBV6-4
d_call: -
clone_size: -
j_call: TRBJ2-2

cdr3_aa: CASRAEGSNTEAFF
cdr3_nt: TGTGCCAGCAGGGCGGAGGGATCGAACACTGAAGCTTTCTTT
v_call: TRBV7-3
d_call: -
clone_size: -
j_call: TRBJ1-1

cdr3_aa: CASSSGTSGSYEQYF
cdr3_nt: TGCGCCAGCAGCTCCGGGACTAGCGGTTCCTACGAGCAGTACTTC
v_call: TRBV5-1
d_call: TRBD2
clone_size: -
j_call: TRBJ2-7

cdr3_aa: CASSLGGAGELFF
cdr3_nt: TGTGCCAGCAGTCTCGGGGGGGCCGGGGAGCTGTTTTTT
v_call: TRBV27
d_call: TRBD2
clone_size: -
j_call: TRBJ2-2

cdr3_aa: CASSVDLGSYEQYF
cdr3_nt: TGTGCCAGCAGCGTAGATCTAGGCTCCTACGAGCAGTACTTC
v_call: TRBV9
d_call: -
clone_size: -
j_call: TRBJ2-7

cdr3_aa: CASSVQGMDTQYF
cdr3_nt: TGTGCCAGCAGCGTACAAGGCATGGATACGCAGTATTTT
v_call: TRBV9
d_call: -
clone_size: -
j_call: TRBJ2-3

cdr3_aa: CAISDPTSGRPLGETQYF
cdr3_nt: TGTGCCATCAGTGACCCGACTAGCGGGAGGCCACTAGGAGAGACCCAGTACTTC
v_call: TRBV10-3
d_call: TRBD2
clone_size: -
j_call: TRBJ2-5

cdr3_aa: CASSPWGRQSSYNEQFF
cdr3_nt: TGTGCCAGCTCACCATGGGGGAGACAAAGCTCCTACAATGAGCAGTTCTTC
v_call: TRBV18
d_call: -
clone_size: -
j_call: TRBJ2-1

cdr3_aa: CASSQGTAGYETQYF
cdr3_nt: TGTGCCAGCAGCCAGGGGACAGCAGGGTACGAGACCCAGTACTTC
v_call: TRBV14
d_call: TRBD1
clone_size: -
j_call: TRBJ2-5

cdr3_aa: CASSSSGAPYNEQFF
cdr3_nt: TGTGCCAGCAGCTCCTCGGGGGCCCCTTACAATGAGCAGTTCTTC
v_call: TRBV9
d_call: -
clone_size: -
j_call: TRBJ2-1

cdr3_aa: CASSRDPGVNNSPLHF
cdr3_nt: TGCGCCAGCAGCCGGGACCCAGGGGTAAATAATTCACCCCTCCACTTT
v_call: TRBV4-3
d_call: -
clone_size: -
j_call: TRBJ1-6

cdr3_aa: CASSLASGSLGQFF
cdr3_nt: TGTGCCAGCAGTTTGGCTAGCGGGAGTCTTGGGCAGTTCTTC
v_call: TRBV28
d_call: TRBD2
clone_size: once
j_call: TRBJ2-1

cdr3_aa: CASSLGASGGLETQYF
cdr3_nt: TGTGCCAGCAGCTTAGGGGCTAGCGGGGGCCTGGAGACCCAGTACTTC
v_call: TRBV7-9
d_call: TRBD2
clone_size: -
j_call: TRBJ2-5

cdr3_aa: CASSVSVREKTEAFF
cdr3_nt: TGTGCCAGCAGCGTCAGCGTCAGGGAAAAGACTGAAGCTTTCTTT
v_call: TRBV9
d_call: -
clone_size: -
j_call: TRBJ1-1

cdr3_aa: CASSVDGGSSSDTQYF
cdr3_nt: TGTGCCAGCAGCGTAGATGGTGGGTCGAGCTCAGATACGCAGTATTTT
v_call: TRBV9
d_call: -
clone_size: -
j_call: TRBJ2-3

cdr3_aa: CASSLVGGLAYTGELFF
cdr3_nt: TGTGCCAGCAGCTTAGTAGGAGGGCTAGCGTACACCGGGGAGCTGTTTTTT
v_call: TRBV11-2
d_call: -
clone_size: -
j_call: TRBJ2-2

cdr3_aa: CASRAGTGGSEAFF
cdr3_nt: TGTGCCAGCAGAGCCGGGACAGGGGGCAGTGAAGCTTTCTTT
v_call: TRBV6-4
d_call: TRBD1
clone_size: once
j_call: TRBJ1-1

cdr3_aa: CASSISVTPGGEAFF
cdr3_nt: TGTGCCAGTAGTATTTCAGTGACGCCTGGCGGTGAAGCTTTCTTT
v_call: TRBV19
d_call: -
clone_size: few
j_call: TRBJ1-1

cdr3_aa: CASSPRIRDPKRADTQYF
cdr3_nt: TGTGCCAGCAGCCCTAGAATCCGGGACCCAAAAAGGGCAGATACGCAGTATTTT
v_call: TRBV7-8
d_call: -
clone_size: -
j_call: TRBJ2-3

cdr3_aa: CASSVGRRNTDTQYF
cdr3_nt: TGTGCCAGCAGCGTAGGCAGGAGAAACACAGATACGCAGTATTTT
v_call: TRBV9
d_call: -
clone_size: -
j_call: TRBJ2-3

cdr3_aa: CASSLAFSGGAETQYF
cdr3_nt: TGTGCCAGCAGCTTAGCGTTTAGCGGGGGGGCAGAGACCCAGTACTTC
v_call: TRBV7-2
d_call: TRBD2
clone_size: -
j_call: TRBJ2-5

cdr3_aa: CASSYSDPRETQYF
cdr3_nt: TGTGCCAGCAGTTACTCGGACCCACGGGAGACCCAGTACTTC
v_call: TRBV6-5
d_call: -
clone_size: -
j_call: TRBJ2-5

cdr3_aa: CASSVEVQNEDTQYF
cdr3_nt: TGTGCCAGCAGCGTAGAGGTCCAGAACGAGGATACGCAGTATTTT
v_call: TRBV9
d_call: -
clone_size: few
j_call: TRBJ2-3

cdr3_aa: CASSSGTLSYEQYF
cdr3_nt: TGTGCCAGCAGTTCCGGGACACTCTCCTACGAGCAGTACTTC
v_call: TRBV27
d_call: -
clone_size: once
j_call: TRBJ2-7

cdr3_aa: CATSRPRGLSYNEQFF
cdr3_nt: TGTGCCACCAGCAGACCCCGGGGACTTTCCTACAATGAGCAGTTCTTC
v_call: TRBV15
d_call: -
clone_size: -
j_call: TRBJ2-1

cdr3_aa: CASSLTRDNNEKLFF
cdr3_nt: TGTGCCAGCAGTTTAACCAGGGACAATAATGAAAAACTGTTTTTT
v_call: TRBV27
d_call: -
clone_size: -
j_call: TRBJ1-4

cdr3_aa: CASSLDAGSYYEQYF
cdr3_nt: TGCGCCAGCAGCTTGGACGCGGGAAGCTACTACGAGCAGTACTTC
v_call: TRBV5-1
d_call: -
clone_size: -
j_call: TRBJ2-7

cdr3_aa: CASSFGSTDTQYF
cdr3_nt: TGTGCCAGCAGTTTCGGTAGCACAGATACGCAGTATTTT
v_call: TRBV27
d_call: -
clone_size: -
j_call: TRBJ2-3

cdr3_aa: CASSLAGGNYEQYF
cdr3_nt: TGCGCCAGCAGCTTGGCAGGGGGAAACTACGAGCAGTACTTC
v_call: TRBV5-1
d_call: TRBD1
clone_size: -
j_call: TRBJ2-7

cdr3_aa: CATSTRRTADTQYF
cdr3_nt: TGTGCCACCAGCACCCGCAGGACCGCAGATACGCAGTATTTT
v_call: TRBV15
d_call: -
clone_size: -
j_call: TRBJ2-3

cdr3_aa: CASRLQTGNSPLHF
cdr3_nt: TGTGCCAGCAGACTTCAGACAGGGAATTCACCCCTCCACTTT
v_call: TRBV11-2
d_call: TRBD1
clone_size: -
j_call: TRBJ1-6